In this sample, the clone carrying this T cell receptor beta chain turned up a few times. Its antigen is undetermined. The sample originates from a study of T cell repertoires in cytomegalovirus infection. On the study more broadly: Based on public TCR beta signatures, there were indications of CMV infection and of a matching HLA type. Study-wide results and caveats: In two of eight donors, the top clonotype was HLA-C-restricted CMV-specific. Summed frequency of public TCR beta families distinguished CMV carriers with the relevant HLA.

TCRdb reanalysed the reads using MiXCR and keeps one entry per CDR3 protein. Of approximately 400,000 distinct CDR3 sequences listed, approximately 31% are singletons. Germline V CDR1 and CDR2: SGHDT, YYEEEE. The V and J ends lost 3 bases and 5 bases, in that order; junction bases with no gene match: 17. The length of the CDR3 is 18 residues. V gene TRBV5-6 combines with J gene TRBJ2-1; TRBD1 agrees at 7 bases. The source of this sequence is a human donor in good health (CMV status not recorded). Some clones in this sample may be carry-over from other donors' samples. The sequenced sample consisted of PBMCs. The chain's CDR3 is CASSYRDRSHEGHNEQFF. CDR3 coding DNA: TGTGCCAGCAGCTACCGGGACAGAAGCCACGAAGGTCACAATGAGCAGTTCTTC. Full variable domain (remainder filled in from reference TRBV5-6 and TRBJ2-1): DAGVTQSPTHLIKTRGQQVTLRCSPKSGHDTVSWYQQALGQGPQFIFQYYEEEERQRGNFPDRFSGHQFPNYSSELNVNALLLGDSALYLCASSYRDRSHEGHNEQFFGPGTRLTVL.